The clone carrying this TCR beta chain was seen a few times. Sequencing used immunoSEQ multiplex PCR; TCRdb keeps in-frame clones, though not all of them. The data show about 500,000 clones, about 89% seen once. Germline V lookup: CDR1 GTSNPN, CDR2 SVGIG (reference sequence). V was pared by 2 bases and J by 4 bases, with 4 bases of the junction left unmatched. The length of the CDR3 is 13 residues. This sample stems from a study of blood T cell repertoires in COVID-19. The sample comprised peripheral blood. This clonotype was obtained from a woman aged 45-65 years with COVID-19, enrolled during active disease. This sequence joins TRBV30 and TRBJ1-1; 7 bases are a match to TRBD1. For the CDR3, the DNA is TGTGCCTGGAGTCGGGACAGAGGCACTGAAGCTTTCTTT. It translates to CAWSRDRGTEAFF.